The clone carrying this T cell receptor (beta chain) was observed many times. The antigen is undetermined. This sample stems from a study of response to subunit inactivated influenza vaccine. MiXCR was run by TCRdb on the RT-PCR reads, yielding one entry per CDR3 protein. The data contain approximately 500,000 distinct CDR3 sequences, over 10% of them singletons. Study-level findings and limits: Authors proposed each seasonal influenza vaccination draws in few new T cells.

The length of the CDR3 is 14 residues. Deletions cut 5 bases from V and 0 bases from J, with 7 bases between. The source was PBMCs from blood, collected roughly 47 days after vaccination. This sequence joins TRBV12-3 or TRBV12-4 and TRBJ2-2; D might be TRBD1 (5 bases). The sequence was obtained from a man between 45 and 60 years old who received an inactivated influenza vaccine. CDR3 sequence reads: CASSRQSNTGELFF. In DNA form, the CDR3 reads TGTGCCAGCAGTCGACAGTCGAACACCGGGGAGCTGTTTTTT.